This is a list of T cell receptor beta chains from one sample in a study of shared clonotypes between healthy human individuals. TCRdb's table, derived via immunoSEQ multiplex PCR, lists solely in-frame clones and lacks some. The data contain about 2.3 million clones, just over 90% of them singletons. Material for sequencing was naive CD4+ T cells from PBMCs. The receptors derive from a man aged 18 to 29 in good health. Some clones in this sample may be carry-over from other donors' samples. CDR3s include the opening cysteine and the closing phenylalanine or tryptophan. The order of the fields is V gene, CDR3 protein.

v_gene: TRBV11-2; CDR3aa: CASSLVSARTLYGYTF
v_gene: TRBV7-8; CDR3aa: CASSSRTAYEQYF
v_gene: TRBV6-5; CDR3aa: CASSSETGVNTEAFF
v_gene: TRBV2; CDR3aa: CASGGQGNSPLHF
v_gene: TRBV9; CDR3aa: CASSPQTGLTDTQYF
v_gene: TRBV30; CDR3aa: CAWSVYRDTEAFF
v_gene: TRBV7-6; CDR3aa: CASSLGTASWEKLFF
v_gene: TRBV7-9; CDR3aa: CASSTRQGSYEQYF
v_gene: TRBV4-1; CDR3aa: CASSQQASGSYNEQFF
v_gene: TRBV6-4; CDR3aa: CASRREQGYDYGYTF
v_gene: TRBV28; CDR3aa: CASSLWFQAQGTDTQYF
v_gene: TRBV4-1; CDR3aa: CASSRAGSDQETQYF
v_gene: TRBV2; CDR3aa: CASRAGTSGVDEQFF
v_gene: TRBV10-1; CDR3aa: CARGGAEEQYF
v_gene: TRBV27; CDR3aa: CASSFSGTGGFTGELFF
v_gene: TRBV28; CDR3aa: CASSWQANQPQHF
v_gene: TRBV2; CDR3aa: CASTLDQETQYF
v_gene: TRBV7-3; CDR3aa: CASSLDISTEAFF
v_gene: TRBV5-1; CDR3aa: CASSLSGGRRDEQFF
v_gene: TRBV18; CDR3aa: CASSPQALTSEQYF
v_gene: TRBV7-9; CDR3aa: CASSQNLPRGLRGYTF
v_gene: TRBV2; CDR3aa: CASSGGGAQETQYF
v_gene: TRBV18; CDR3aa: CASSSLAGGPGETQYF
v_gene: TRBV27; CDR3aa: CASSLTGPTGELFF
v_gene: TRBV7-9; CDR3aa: CASSRAGAPLEQYF
v_gene: TRBV4-1; CDR3aa: CASSREGRQETQYF
v_gene: TRBV6-1; CDR3aa: CASRGQGRKNIQYF
v_gene: TRBV5-6; CDR3aa: CASSLAGTDYGYTF
v_gene: TRBV28; CDR3aa: CASSIPTVPQHF
v_gene: TRBV28; CDR3aa: CASSPLRASGETQYF
v_gene: TRBV18; CDR3aa: CASSLDVPSYEQYF
v_gene: TRBV7-9; CDR3aa: CASPQGSGSPTDTQYF
v_gene: TRBV11-3; CDR3aa: CASSARGSGNNEQFF
v_gene: TRBV28; CDR3aa: CASSPGQGDGYTF
v_gene: TRBV5-1; CDR3aa: CASSLGDTGELFF
v_gene: TRBV6-1; CDR3aa: CASSEAPAGGNIETQYF
v_gene: TRBV5-1; CDR3aa: CASSLVLAGGPGTGELFF
v_gene: TRBV18; CDR3aa: CASSPMDGNTEAFF
v_gene: TRBV6-1; CDR3aa: CASSIAGAPHQYF
v_gene: TRBV5-6; CDR3aa: CASSLSGRAVGELFF
v_gene: TRBV6-5; CDR3aa: CASSYPRLYEQYF
v_gene: TRBV7-2; CDR3aa: CASSLARPRYF
v_gene: TRBV4-3; CDR3aa: CASSQGGIETQYF
v_gene: TRBV28; CDR3aa: CASSLRQSLNQPQHF
v_gene: TRBV30; CDR3aa: CAWSTSGVRQETQYF
v_gene: TRBV28; CDR3aa: CASSLGAIGVNYGYTF
v_gene: TRBV19; CDR3aa: CASSPRGRRETQYF
v_gene: TRBV30; CDR3aa: CAWSVSWRPDTQYF
v_gene: TRBV4-2; CDR3aa: CASSQDRTSGSSYEQYF
v_gene: TRBV5-1; CDR3aa: CASRVQGFGTEAFF
v_gene: TRBV6-6; CDR3aa: CASSSPGTGSNYGYTF
v_gene: TRBV7-9; CDR3aa: CASSLAGANTGELFF
v_gene: TRBV4-1; CDR3aa: CASSPRTGTENEKLFF
v_gene: TRBV7-9; CDR3aa: CASSRTGNENQPQHF